This TCR beta chain came from a study of blood T cell repertoires in COVID-19. On the study more broadly: Sources were T cells, B-cell-depleted T cells, or PBMCs; the material itself was cDNA or gDNA.

This clone was recorded a few times. Germline values: CDR1 SGHVS, CDR2 FNYEAQ. CDR3 length: 16 amino acids. The germline V and J ends were trimmed by 5 bases and 1 base, with 14 bases remaining between them. Clones were read by immunoSEQ multiplex PCR, and TCRdb kept only the in-frame ones, dropping some. The top ten hold approximately 3% of the sample, which has some 350,000 clones, about 83% seen once. The sequence came from a man aged 25-45 years with active or convalescent COVID-19. Sequencing was carried out using peripheral blood. The chain couples TRBV7-6 to TRBJ2-2, with a tentative D call TRBD1 (5 bases). CDR3 nucleotide sequence: TGTGCCAGCAGCCCGTTAGGCCAGGGGAACACCGGGGAGCTGTTTTTT. Its translation: CASSPLGQGNTGELFF.